These 32 T cell receptor beta chains were sequenced from one sample in a study of blood T cell repertoires in COVID-19. Data came from immunoSEQ multiplex PCR; TCRdb stores just in-frame clones and leaves some out. The sample holds approximately 10,000 clones, 80% to 90% seen once. Sequencing was performed on peripheral blood. These receptors were collected from a human donor in a cohort sampled during active COVID-19.

This clone was detected a few times. The rearrangement joins TRBV19 to TRBJ2-2, with D possibly TRBD1 on 6 matching bases. Trimming stripped 6 bases from V and 2 bases from J, with 10 bases between. The CDR3 totals 14 residues. Germline V gene sequence: CDR1 LNHDA, CDR2 SQIVND (reference sequence). As DNA, the CDR3 is TGTGCCAGTAGCAAACAGGGTAACACCGGGGAGCTGTTTTTT. Its translation is CASSKQGNTGELFF.

The V and J genes are TRBV19 and TRBJ2-1, with D tentatively TRBD2 (6 bases). The CDR3 has 14 residues. V shed 6 bases and J shed 4 bases, with 13 bases lying between them. Per the germline V gene, CDR1 is LNHDA and CDR2 is SQIVND (reference sequence). In DNA form, the CDR3 reads TGTGCCAGTAGGCTGGAGGGGTATTACAATGAGCAGTTCTTC. Translating gives CASRLEGYYNEQFF. Looking up the rest from reference TRBV19 and TRBJ2-1 gives the full variable domain: DGGITQSPKYLFRKEGQNVTLSCEQNLNHDAMYWYRQDPGQGLRLIYYSQIVNDFQKGDIAEGYSVSREKKESFPLTVTSAQKNPTAFYLCASRLEGYYNEQFFGPGTRLTVL.

J is TRBJ1-5 and V is TRBV19, with TRBD1 as a possible D gene (5 bases). The length of the CDR3 is 13 residues. The germline V and J ends were trimmed by 6 bases and 6 bases, with 12 bases remaining between them. Germline V gene sequence: CDR1 LNHDA, CDR2 SQIVND (reference sequence). CDR3: CASRAGVPQPQHF. CDR3 DNA sequence: TGTGCCAGTAGGGCGGGGGTTCCTCAGCCCCAGCATTTT.

This chain uses TRBV5-1 with TRBJ2-3, with TRBD1 matching 7 bases. This CDR3 is built from 15 residues. Germline assignment: CDR1 SGHRS and CDR2 YFSETQ. With 0 bases clipped from V and 6 bases from J, the junction kept 7 bases outside the gene matches. The CDR3 is CASSLGDSERDTQYF. CDR3 sequence (DNA): TGCGCCAGCAGCTTGGGGGACAGTGAGAGGGATACGCAGTATTTT.

The rearrangement joins TRBV10-3 to TRBJ1-1; the match to TRBD1 covers 7 bases. The CDR3 loop spans 13 amino acids. Germline lookup yields CDR1 ENHRY and CDR2 SYGVKD. V lost 6 bases to trimming and J lost 3 bases; unmatched junction nucleotides: 4. The CDR3 here is CAISNRGDTEAFF. The CDR3 bases are TGTGCCATCAGCAACAGGGGAGACACTGAAGCTTTCTTT.

The chain is built from TRBV30 and TRBJ2-4, with D possibly TRBD2 on 6 matching bases. Germline V gene data show CDR1 as GTSNPN and CDR2 as SVGIG (reference sequence). The CDR3 totals 18 residues. V dropped 2 bases and J dropped 2 bases, with 22 bases sitting between them. CDR3 in amino acids: CAWSSGGAGAGPKNIQYF. CDR3 nucleotides: TGTGCCTGGAGTTCAGGAGGGGCCGGTGCAGGGCCCAAAAACATTCAGTACTTC.

The V and J genes are TRBV5-6 and TRBJ2-7; 11 bases agree with TRBD1. Germline V gene lookup returns CDR1 SGHDT and CDR2 YYEEEE. After removal of 4 bases from V and 7 bases from J, the junction contained 4 bases not matched to a gene. CDR3 length equals 13 residues. CDR3 residues: CASSRDRGEEQYF. The CDR3 DNA reads as TGTGCCAGCAGCCGGGACAGGGGGGAGGAGCAGTACTTC.

This chain links TRBV14 with TRBJ2-5; no reliable D call. The CDR3 is 15 residues long. Trimming pared 3 bases from V and 5 bases from J, leaving 16 bases between. Germline-derived CDR1 and CDR2 are SGHDN and FVKESK. CDR3 DNA sequence: TGTGCCAGCAGCCATCTTAGTGCCCTTAAGGAGACCCAGTACTTC. It encodes CASSHLSALKETQYF. The whole variable domain, remainder taken from reference TRBV14 and TRBJ2-5, is EAGVTQFPSHSVIEKGQTVTLRCDPISGHDNLYWYRRVMGKEIKFLLHFVKESKQDESGMPNNRFLAERTGGTYSTLKVQPAELEDSGVYFCASSHLSALKETQYFGPGTRLLVL.

This clone was seen just once. V gene TRBV5-4 combines with J gene TRBJ2-7; D not resolved. Germline values: CDR1 SGHNT, CDR2 YYREEE (reference sequence). V lost 0 bases and J 0 bases, leaving 4 bases between the germline ends. The length of the CDR3 is 13 residues. The CDR3 DNA follows: TGTGCCAGCAGCTTGGGTAACTCCTACGAGCAGTACTTC. Amino acids: CASSLGNSYEQYF.

CDR3 sequence (DNA): TGTGCCAGCAGTGAAGTACTAGCGGGATTCACAGATACGCAGTATTTT. Its protein is CASSEVLAGFTDTQYF. The V gene is TRBV2, the J gene TRBJ2-3; 10 bases fit TRBD2. Per germline, CDR1 SNHLY and CDR2 FYNNEI. The J segment lost 2 bases and the V segment lost 1 base, leaving 3 bases of the junction unmatched. The CDR3 extends over 16 amino acids.

CDR3 nucleotide sequence: TGTGCCAGCAGTGAAGACAGGGGGGGGCCCCAGCATTTT. The encoded protein is CASSEDRGGPQHF. The gene calls are TRBV6-1 and TRBJ1-5; the match to TRBD1 covers 8 bases. The CDR3 length is 13 residues. Germline CDR1 is MNHNS and CDR2 is SASEGT. V shed 1 base, J shed 9 bases, and the junction held 2 bases outside the gene matches.

V usage is TRBV7-2 and J usage is TRBJ1-2, with 8 bases that match TRBD1. This CDR3 region has 13 residues. V lost 5 bases to trimming and J lost 5 bases; unmatched junction nucleotides: 4. CDR1 and CDR2 (germline): SGHTA, FQGNSA. The DNA of the CDR3 is TGTGCCAGCAGCCAGACAGGGGTTTATGGCTACACCTTC. Its protein product is CASSQTGVYGYTF. The whole variable domain, filled in from reference TRBV7-2 and TRBJ1-2, reads GAGVSQSPSNKVTEKGKDVELRCDPISGHTALYWYRQSLGQGLEFLIYFQGNSAPDKSGLPSDRFSAERTGGSVSTLTIQRTQQEDSAVYLCASSQTGVYGYTFGSGTRLTVV.

The rearrangement uses TRBV21-1 and TRBJ2-1; TRBD2, the table's D call, was not compared with the DNA. TRBV21-1 is noted as a pseudogene. The CDR3 is 19 residues long. CDR3 protein: CASSKGCASGPQGANEQFF. CDR3 sequence (DNA): TGTGCCAGCAGCAAAGGATGCGCTAGCGGTCCCCAGGGTGCCAATGAGCAGTTCTTC.

This clone was recorded once. V is TRBV18 and J is TRBJ2-5; 8 bases are a match to TRBD1. V trimming: 4 bases; J trimming: 5 bases; junction bases outside the gene matches: 6. Germline loops: CDR1 KGHSH, CDR2 LQKENI. The CDR3 spans 14 residues. CDR3 in amino acids: CASSLSRGLETQYF. The CDR3 region has the DNA TGTGCCAGCTCACTCAGCAGGGGGCTGGAGACCCAGTACTTC.

The chain employs TRBV4-3 and TRBJ1-4; 7 bases match TRBD1. The CDR3 length is 14 residues. Trimming took 4 bases from V and 5 from J; bases not matched to a gene: 4. The germline gives CDR1 LGHNA, CDR2 YSLEER. The CDR3 region is CASSRSGGNEKLFF. CDR3 nucleotides: TGCGCCAGCAGCCGTTCAGGGGGAAATGAAAAACTGTTTTTT.

V is TRBV15 and J is TRBJ2-3, with TRBD1 matching over 7 bases. Germline values: CDR1 LNHNV, CDR2 YYDKDF (reference sequence). The length of the CDR3 is 15 residues. With 3 bases clipped from V and 0 bases from J, the junction kept 3 bases outside the gene matches. CDR3 amino acids: CATSRRQGSTDTQYF. The CDR3 DNA sequence: TGTGCCACCAGCAGGAGACAGGGAAGCACAGATACGCAGTATTTT.

This clone was observed a single time. V and J are TRBV5-1 and TRBJ2-1; D not resolved. This CDR3 has 17 residues. Deletions cut 4 bases from V and 0 bases from J, with 17 bases between. CDR1 and CDR2 from the germline V gene are SGHRS and YFSETQ. Written as DNA, the CDR3 is TGCGCCAGCAGCCCCAACCTTGGCGGCAGCTCCTACAATGAGCAGTTCTTC. Its translation: CASSPNLGGSSYNEQFF.

V usage is TRBV12-3 or TRBV12-4 and J usage is TRBJ2-3; TRBD1 is a possible D gene (6 bases). The CDR3 runs 13 residues. The V gene lost 6 bases and the J gene lost 2 bases, with 9 bases spanning the gap. This chain's CDR3 is CASRGQITDTQYF. Here the CDR3 DNA reads TGTGCCAGCAGAGGACAGATCACAGATACGCAGTATTTT.

The rearrangement joins TRBV28 to TRBJ2-1, with TRBD2 as a possible D gene (5 bases). Germline CDR1 MDHEN, CDR2 SYDVKM. CDR3 size: 12 residues. Deletions cut 4 bases from V and 8 bases from J, with 9 bases between. CDR3 region: CASSSGTYEQFF. CDR3 DNA sequence: TGTGCCAGCAGTTCGGGAACCTATGAGCAGTTCTTC. Full variable domain (remainder filled in from reference TRBV28 and TRBJ2-1): DVKVTQSSRYLVKRTGEKVFLECVQDMDHENMFWYRQDPGLGLRLIYFSYDVKMKEKGDIPEGYSVSREKKERFSLILESASTNQTSMYLCASSSGTYEQFFGPGTRLTVL.

Regarding this clone: A junction end diverges from the germline sequence, so it may reflect a read error. The DNA for the CDR3 is TGTGCTAGCAGCTTAGTAGGTCCTAGCGGGGCGGATACGCAGTATTTT. Translated: CASSLVGPSGADTQYF. The V call is TRBV7-7, the J call TRBJ2-3; 9 bases map to TRBD2. Germline V CDR1 and CDR2: SSHAT, FNYEAQ (reference sequence). The CDR3 is made up of 16 amino acids.

The rearrangement joins TRBV27 to TRBJ1-2; 7 nucleotides align to TRBD1. This CDR3 has 14 residues. V was pared by 6 bases and J by 5 bases, with 9 bases of the junction left unmatched. Per germline, CDR1 MNHEY and CDR2 SMNVEV (reference sequence). The CDR3 DNA follows: TGTGCCAGCAGCCTAGCAGGGGGTTGGTATGGCTACACCTTC. Translated, it gives CASSLAGGWYGYTF.

The chain is built from TRBV5-4 and TRBJ1-1; TRBD1 matches 9 bases. Looked up from germline, CDR1 is SGHNT and CDR2 is YYREEE (reference sequence). V was pared by 4 bases and J by 2 bases, with 3 bases of the junction left unmatched. This CDR3 has 14 amino acids. In DNA, the CDR3 is TGTGCCAGCAGCCCGGGACAGGGCAACACTGAAGCTTTCTTT. As protein: CASSPGQGNTEAFF. The full variable domain, completed using reference TRBV5-4 and TRBJ1-1, is ETGVTQSPTHLIKTRGQQVTLRCSSQSGHNTVSWYQQALGQGPQFIFQYYREEENGRGNFPPRFSGLQFPNYSSELNVNALELDDSALYLCASSPGQGNTEAFFGQGTRLTVV.

For the CDR3, the DNA is TGTGCCAGTAGTATCCGTGAAGGGGGCAGAGATACGCAGTATTTT. This translates into CASSIREGGRDTQYF. The V gene is TRBV19, the J gene TRBJ2-3; 7 nucleotides line up with TRBD1. Germline assignment: CDR1 LNHDA and CDR2 SQIVND (reference sequence). V trimming: 3 bases; J trimming: 5 bases; junction bases outside the gene matches: 8. The CDR3 has 15 amino acids.

The V gene is TRBV9, the J gene TRBJ1-1; 8 bases line up with TRBD1. J gave up 3 bases and V 1 base, and 5 bases lay outside the gene matches. Germline loops: CDR1 SGDLS, CDR2 YYNGEE. The CDR3 is made up of 15 amino acids. CDR3 sequence reads: CASSVTGQGDTEAFF. DNA of the CDR3: TGTGCCAGCAGCGTAACCGGACAGGGAGACACTGAAGCTTTCTTT.

The V call is TRBV7-9, the J call TRBJ2-7; 7 bases map to TRBD1. The CDR3 covers 14 residues. V gave up 5 bases and J gave up 4 bases; unmatched junction bases: 8. Germline V lookup: CDR1 SEHNR, CDR2 FQNEAQ (reference sequence). The CDR3 sequence: CASSQTGYTYEQYF. The CDR3 bases are TGTGCCAGCAGCCAGACAGGGTATACGTACGAGCAGTACTTC.

The rearrangement joins TRBV11-2 to TRBJ1-2, with TRBD1 matching over 10 bases. This CDR3 has 14 residues. V trimming: 5 bases; J trimming: 2 bases; junction bases outside the gene matches: 2. CDR1 is SGHAT, CDR2 FQNNGV, per germline. The CDR3 here is CASSAGQGNYGYTF. The CDR3 DNA follows: TGTGCCAGCAGCGCGGGACAGGGGAACTATGGCTACACCTTC.

A word on this clone: The junction departs from the called germline gene at one end, perhaps through a read error. V usage is TRBV7-7 and J usage is TRBJ2-1, with a weak D call TRBD1 (7 bases). This CDR3 is 13 amino acids long. CDR1 and CDR2 (germline): SSHAT, FNYEAQ (reference sequence). Here the CDR3 DNA reads TGTGCTAGCAGTGACAGGGTGGGGGGTGAGCAGTTCTTC. This gives the protein CASSDRVGGEQFF. Variable domain in full (rest from reference TRBV7-7 and TRBJ2-1): GAGVSQSPRYKVTKRGQDVTLRCDPISSHATLYWYQQALGQGPEFLTYFNYEAQPDKSGLPSDRFSAERPEGSISTLTIQRTEQRDSAMYRCASSDRVGGEQFFGPGTRLTVL.

The chain uses TRBV19 and TRBJ1-2; D gene uncertain. The CDR3 has 13 amino acids. Germline V lookup: CDR1 LNHDA, CDR2 SQIVND (reference sequence). V shed 3 bases and J shed 4 bases, with 9 bases lying between them. The CDR3 DNA follows: TGTGCCAGTAGTATTGAACTCTCCTATGGCTACACCTTC. Protein sequence: CASSIELSYGYTF.

The chain joins TRBV5-1 to TRBJ2-7; 9 bases match TRBD2. The trim removed 3 bases at V and 4 bases at J, leaving 14 bases unmatched. CDR3 length: 17 residues. CDR1 is SGHRS, CDR2 YFSETQ, per germline. CDR3 sequence (DNA): TGCGCCAGCAGCTCGGGGGTCGGCGGGAGGGCCTTTTACGAGCAGTACTTC. As protein: CASSSGVGGRAFYEQYF.

The chain carries TRBV28 and TRBJ1-2; TRBD1 is a possible D gene (6 bases). V dropped 7 bases and J dropped 5 bases, with 14 bases sitting between them. Per the germline V gene, CDR1 is MDHEN and CDR2 is SYDVKM. The CDR3 has 13 residues. The CDR3 sequence is CASTPTGRYGYTF. The CDR3 DNA is TGTGCCAGCACTCCAACAGGGCGGTATGGCTACACCTTC.

This chain connects TRBV7-2 to TRBJ2-5, with 12 bases matching TRBD2. Germline values: CDR1 SGHTA, CDR2 FQGNSA. The CDR3 has 15 amino acids. Trimming removed 5 bases from V and 4 bases from J; junction bases left unmatched: 5. The CDR3 region has the DNA TGTGCCAGCAGCCCAAGGGGACTAGCGGGAGAGACCCAGTACTTC. Its protein product is CASSPRGLAGETQYF.

The gene calls are TRBV4-2 and TRBJ2-1, with 8 bases matching TRBD2. The CDR3 contains 16 residues. Germline V gene lookup returns CDR1 LGHNA and CDR2 YNFKEQ. J gave up 7 bases and V 3 bases, and 11 bases lay outside the gene matches. The CDR3 DNA follows: TGTGCCAGCAGCCAGGCCGGGGCGGGAGGCCTTAATGAGCAGTTCTTC. Its translation is CASSQAGAGGLNEQFF.